The entry that follows covers one TCR beta chain sequence. The CDR3 is 14 residues long. V lost 9 bases to trimming and J lost 7 bases; unmatched junction nucleotides: 11. CDR1 is LNHDA and CDR2 is SQIVND in the germline V gene (reference sequence). This entry belongs to a study of blood T cell repertoires in COVID-19. Study at large: Sites in the United States, Italy and Spain provided acute and convalescent COVID-19 samples.

Participants, roughly 18 to 100 years old, spanned 24 US areas. In the original processing: Nucleated cell counts were estimated from reference gene primer amplification. Measured with immunoSEQ multiplex PCR; TCRdb has only the in-frame clones, and not every one. D and trimming come from the DNA, and the V and J calls and clone size come from that table. The profile covers 200,000 to 250,000 clones, with around 84% appearing a single time and about 1.5% taken by the ten largest. The sequencing input was PBMCs or T cells enriched from blood (not recorded which). The J gene is TRBJ2-1, the V gene TRBV19; 8 bases are shared with TRBD2. The sequence came from a woman aged 45-65 years who had recovered from COVID-19. CDR3 sequence (DNA): TGTGCCAGCGGGGGGGGAGTTTCATGGAATGAGCAGTTCTTC. This gives the protein CASGGGVSWNEQFF.